A selection of T cell receptor beta chains follows, all from one sample in a study of CD8 T cells in ankylosing spondylitis. One entry per CDR3 protein, called by TCRdb with MiXCR from the 5' RACE reads. The data hold just under 550,000 distinct CDR3 sequences, with about 13% observed a single time. Sequencing was carried out using blood, either unsorted or a sorted T cell fraction (not recorded which). Every receptor here comes from a male donor with ankylosing spondylitis. Each CDR3 is given with its conserved first and last residue. The D gene is left open where the match is weak. Size tells how often a clone was seen (once, few, many) or the class of an expanded clone, and some rows leave it out.

D,V,J,size,CDR3,DNA
NA,TRBV27,TRBJ1-1,NA,CASSSLAPAVMNTEAFF,TGTGCCAGCAGTTCCTTAGCCCCAGCGGTAATGAACACTGAAGCTTTCTTT
NA,TRBV20-1,TRBJ1-5,few,CSAREGRPNQPQHF,TGCAGTGCTAGAGAGGGCAGGCCCAATCAGCCCCAGCATTTT
NA,TRBV5-6,TRBJ2-5,few,CASSLALRTVKEETQYF,TGTGCCAGCAGCTTGGCTCTACGGACAGTCAAGGAGGAGACCCAGTACTTC
NA,TRBV20-1,TRBJ2-1,NA,CSVKGSQGAEYNEQFF,TGCAGTGTTAAGGGGTCACAGGGCGCCGAATACAATGAGCAGTTCTTC
NA,TRBV7-9,TRBJ1-4,few,CASSLGTAATNEKLFF,TGTGCCAGCAGCCTGGGGACGGCTGCAACTAATGAAAAACTGTTTTTT
TRBD2,TRBV10-3,TRBJ2-3,few,CAISDPAGGIHNTQYF,TGTGCCATCAGTGATCCCGCGGGAGGAATACACAATACGCAGTATTTT
TRBD2,TRBV10-2,TRBJ2-3,many,CASSRLAGTDTQYF,TGCGCCAGCAGTCGACTAGCGGGCACAGATACGCAGTATTTT
NA,TRBV10-2,TRBJ1-6,few,CASSDLLGVGSPLHF,TGCGCCAGCAGTGATCTTCTGGGCGTAGGTTCACCCCTCCACTTT
NA,TRBV7-8,TRBJ1-1,NA,CASSQQGHTFAFF,TGTGCCAGCAGCCAACAGGGTCACACCTTTGCTTTCTTT
NA,TRBV3-1,TRBJ1-5,NA,CASSQGGRGPQHF,TGTGCCAGCAGCCAGGGAGGTCGCGGGCCCCAGCATTTT
NA,TRBV2,TRBJ2-1,few,CASSDRVISNEQFF,TGTGCCAGCAGTGACAGGGTAATCTCCAATGAGCAGTTCTTC
TRBD1,TRBV20-1,TRBJ2-7,NA,CSATPGQGPYEQYF,TGCAGTGCAACACCGGGACAGGGACCCTACGAGCAGTACTTC
TRBD2,TRBV11-2,TRBJ2-1,NA,CASSLALAEPYNEQFF,TGTGCCAGCAGCTTAGCTCTAGCGGAGCCCTACAATGAGCAGTTCTTC
TRBD2,TRBV7-6,TRBJ2-1,few,CASSSPTSGTYNEQFF,TGTGCCAGCAGCTCGCCAACTAGCGGCACCTACAATGAGCAGTTCTTC
NA,TRBV7-8,TRBJ2-2,few,CASSFRSTNTGELFF,TGTGCCAGCAGCTTTAGATCAACGAACACCGGGGAGCTGTTTTTT
NA,TRBV20-1,TRBJ2-3,NA,CSDRASTDTQYF,TGCAGTGACAGGGCTAGCACAGATACGCAGTATTTT
NA,TRBV27,TRBJ2-2,NA,CASSLSGGMRPGELFF,TGTGCCAGCAGTTTATCGGGGGGAATGAGGCCCGGGGAGCTGTTTTTT
NA,TRBV29-1,TRBJ2-7,many,CSVGQPYEQYF,TGCAGCGTTGGACAGCCATACGAGCAGTACTTC
TRBD1,TRBV5-1,TRBJ2-1,NA,CASSYGTGGSYNEQFF,TGCGCCAGCAGCTATGGGACAGGGGGGAGCTACAATGAGCAGTTCTTC
TRBD2,TRBV7-9,TRBJ2-1,once,CASRLGTSGSSYNEQFF,TGTGCCAGCAGGCTCGGGACTAGCGGGAGCTCCTACAATGAGCAGTTCTTC
NA,TRBV3-1,TRBJ2-5,many,CASSPPTRETQYF,TGTGCCAGCAGCCCTCCGACCAGAGAGACCCAGTACTTC
TRBD2,TRBV7-9,TRBJ2-3,many,CASSLPTSGSTDTQYF,TGTGCCAGCAGCCTCCCGACTAGCGGAAGCACAGATACGCAGTATTTT
TRBD1,TRBV7-2,TRBJ1-2,NA,CASSPALGTASIHGYTF,TGTGCCAGCAGCCCAGCGCTAGGGACAGCCTCCATACATGGCTACACCTTC
NA,TRBV6-6,TRBJ2-7,NA,CASSYSGVYEQYF,TGTGCCAGCAGCTACTCAGGGGTCTACGAGCAGTACTTC
NA,TRBV15,TRBJ2-3,NA,CATSRRLGAAGTDTQYF,TGTGCCACCAGCAGAAGGTTGGGGGCGGCGGGCACAGATACGCAGTATTTT
NA,TRBV7-6,TRBJ2-5,few,CASSAQRTTKETQYF,TGTGCCAGCAGTGCCCAACGGACAACCAAAGAGACCCAGTACTTC
TRBD1,TRBV4-1,TRBJ1-1,NA,CASSQDRRDREITEAFF,TGCGCCAGCAGCCAAGATCGTCGGGACAGGGAGATCACTGAAGCTTTCTTT
NA,TRBV12-3/TRBV12-4,TRBJ1-5,many,CASSPPYQPQHF,TGTGCCAGCAGTCCCCCATATCAGCCCCAGCATTTT
NA,TRBV20-1,TRBJ2-2,NA,CSVDSPPNTGELFF,TGCAGTGTAGATAGTCCTCCCAACACCGGGGAGCTGTTTTTT
NA,TRBV3-1,TRBJ2-3,few,CASSQILTDTQYF,TGTGCCAGCAGCCAAATACTCACAGATACGCAGTATTTT
NA,TRBV20-1,TRBJ2-1,many,CSARRGESYNEQFF,TGCAGTGCTAGGAGAGGGGAGTCCTACAATGAGCAGTTCTTC